This entry lists 23 T cell receptor beta chains sequenced from one sample in a study of yellow fever vaccine responses in identical twins. TCRdb recomputed calls from the RT-PCR reads with MiXCR, one row per CDR3 protein. This table has approximately 6,900 distinct CDR3 sequences, roughly 84% appearing once. This specimen was T cells from blood (PBMCs), unsorted or a sorted subset (not recorded which), taken before or after yellow fever vaccination (not recorded which). All receptors come from a woman aged 18 to 35 who received the yellow fever vaccine.

This clonotype was seen only once. This chain links TRBV29-1 with TRBJ2-7; D gene unclear. Germline V gives CDR1 SQVTM, CDR2 ANQGSEA. V was pared by 5 bases and J by 3 bases, with 8 bases between. CDR3 length: 11 amino acids. The CDR3 loop reads CSVMGNYEQYF. CDR3 DNA: TGCAGCGTTATGGGCAACTACGAGCAGTACTTC.

The CDR3 sequence is CSVVPSNEQFF. The CDR3 DNA reads TGCAGCGTCGTCCCGAGCAATGAGCAGTTCTTC. The genes are TRBV29-1 and TRBJ2-1, with no clear D. The CDR3 consists of 11 residues. The V end lost 6 bases, the J end lost 6 bases, and 9 bases lay between the germline ends. Per the germline V gene, CDR1 is SQVTM and CDR2 is ANQGSEA.

This sequence joins TRBV12-3 or TRBV12-4 and TRBJ2-7; TRBD1 aligns across 8 bases. The V segment lost 4 bases and the J segment 2 bases; nucleotides outside the gene matches: 7. This CDR3 spans 15 amino acids. The CDR3 coding sequence is TGTGCCAGCAGTTCCAGGGACAGGTACGCCTACGAGCAGTACTTC. Residues: CASSSRDRYAYEQYF.

The table lists this clonotype with a count of one. The rearrangement links TRBV6-1 to TRBJ2-1, with 14 bases matching TRBD2. V gave up 5 bases and J gave up 16 bases; unmatched junction bases: 13. The length of the CDR3 is 15 residues. In germline, CDR1 is MNHNS, CDR2 SASEGT. The CDR3 DNA follows: TGTGCCAGCAGTCCCGGGACTAGCGGGAGAACAAGCTATTTCTTC. Amino acids: CASSPGTSGRTSYFF.

The rearrangement links TRBV20-1 to TRBJ2-7; possibly TRBD1 for D (6 bases). Germline lookup yields CDR1 DFQATT and CDR2 SNEGSKA (reference sequence). This CDR3 contains 14 residues. Trimming stripped 6 bases from V and 7 bases from J, with 22 bases between. The CDR3: CSASIGGPIEEQYF. CDR3 DNA sequence: TGCAGTGCCAGTATTGGGGGCCCTATAGAGGAGCAGTACTTC.

This CDR3 reads CSARTSGRYEQYF. CDR3 bases: TGCAGTGCTAGAACTAGCGGACGTTACGAGCAGTACTTC. This chain joins TRBV20-1 and TRBJ2-7; 8 bases are a match to TRBD2. The CDR3 extends over 13 amino acids. Germline CDR1 and CDR2: DFQATT and SNEGSKA (reference sequence). The ends lost 2 bases at V and 4 bases at J; junction bases unmatched: 4.

This clonotype was seen just once. J is TRBJ1-1 and V is TRBV30; unclear D gene. This CDR3 region has 14 residues. Trimming left V 1 base short and J 3 bases short, with 12 bases between. CDR1 is GTSNPN, CDR2 SVGIG, per germline (reference sequence). DNA for the CDR3: TGTGCCTGGAGTGACGGCAGATCGGACACTGAAGCTTTCTTT. This encodes CAWSDGRSDTEAFF.

The genes are TRBV4-1 and TRBJ2-5, with D possibly being TRBD2 (5 bases). Germline CDR1 and CDR2: MGHRA and YSYEKL. V shed 0 bases and J shed 3 bases, with 8 bases lying between them. The CDR3 sequence is 14 residues long. The CDR3 DNA sequence: TGCGCCAGCAGCCAAGATAGCGAGAAAGAGACCCAGTACTTC. Its translation is CASSQDSEKETQYF.

The chain uses TRBV2 and TRBJ2-1; D remains unclear. V lost 7 bases and J 7 bases, leaving 14 bases between the germline ends. The CDR3 is 13 residues long. The germline CDR1 and CDR2 sequences are SNHLY and FYNNEI. The CDR3 nucleotides are TGTGCCAGCACCGGTCCATTAGGGAATGAGCAGTTCTTC. Encoded protein: CASTGPLGNEQFF.

The chain recombines TRBV12-3 or TRBV12-4 with TRBJ2-1; the D call may be TRBD1 or TRBD2 (6 bases each). V lost 3 bases to trimming and J lost 8 bases, with 8 bases between them. This CDR3 is 12 amino acids long. The CDR3 bases are TGTGCCAGCAGTTTCGGGGGCCATGAGCAGTTCTTC. Its protein product is CASSFGGHEQFF.

This chain links TRBV7-9 with TRBJ2-1, with no clear D. V lost 2 bases to trimming and J lost 5 bases, with 4 bases between them. CDR3 size: 12 residues. Germline V gene lookup returns CDR1 SEHNR and CDR2 FQNEAQ (reference sequence). The CDR3 loop reads CASSLIHNEQFF. DNA of the CDR3: TGTGCCAGCAGCTTAATCCACAATGAGCAGTTCTTC.

This chain connects TRBV10-3 to TRBJ1-2; D unclear. Trimming took off 8 bases at V and 0 bases at J, with 10 bases between the two ends. Germline CDR1 reads ENHRY; CDR2 reads SYGVKD. This CDR3 is 13 amino acids long. CDR3: CAIYDGPNYGYTF. The CDR3 DNA follows: TGTGCCATCTACGACGGCCCTAACTATGGCTACACCTTC.

The chain recombines TRBV29-1 with TRBJ1-2; 7 bases align to TRBD1. Germline V gene sequence: CDR1 SQVTM, CDR2 ANQGSEA. This CDR3 contains 15 residues. V dropped 4 bases and J dropped 6; count of bases not matched to a gene: 14. Here the CDR3 reads CSVVKGQHISDGYTF. The CDR3 DNA reads TGCAGCGTTGTTAAGGGACAGCATATATCTGATGGCTACACCTTC.

The chain recombines TRBV29-1 with TRBJ1-2, with D tentatively TRBD1 (5 bases). The CDR3 has 11 residues. V was clipped by 5 bases and J by 4 bases, with 8 bases between them. Germline lookup yields CDR1 SQVTM and CDR2 ANQGSEA. The chain's CDR3 is CSVSQGYGYTF. The CDR3, as DNA: TGCAGCGTTAGTCAGGGCTATGGCTACACCTTC.

This clonotype was detected a few times. The chain employs TRBV2 and TRBJ2-5; TRBD1 aligns across 8 bases. J lost 1 base, V lost 6 bases, and 7 bases had no gene match. CDR3 length: 15 residues. Looked up from germline, CDR1 is SNHLY and CDR2 is FYNNEI. CDR3 nucleotides: TGTGCCAGCAGAGACGGACAGGGTTTCCAAGAGACCCAGTACTTC. Protein: CASRDGQGFQETQYF.

CDR3 DNA: TGTGCCACCAGTGCCCCGCCGGGGACTTTAGCTTGCTATGGCTACACCTTC. As protein: CATSAPPGTLACYGYTF. J is TRBJ1-2 and V is TRBV24-1; tentative D call: TRBD1 (5 bases). There are 17 residues in the CDR3. V lost 5 bases to trimming and J lost 4 bases, with 22 bases between them. CDR1 and CDR2 from the germline V gene are KGHDR and SFDVKD.

V usage is TRBV23-1 and J usage is TRBJ1-3; D may be TRBD1 (6 bases). TRBV23-1 is marked as an open reading frame, function uncertain. There are 14 residues in the CDR3. V lost 2 bases and J lost 9, with 14 bases in between. CDR3 loop: CASSQNRAVGTIYF. The CDR3 DNA follows: TGCGCCAGCAGTCAAAACAGGGCGGTGGGCACCATATATTTT.

The CDR3 protein is CASSTVDRGLEETQYF. DNA for the CDR3: TGTGCCAGCAGCACGGTGGACAGGGGGCTAGAAGAGACCCAGTACTTC. This chain joins TRBV11-3 and TRBJ2-5, with 11 bases lining up with TRBD1. CDR3 length: 16 amino acids. The ends lost 5 bases at V and 3 bases at J; junction bases unmatched: 8. The germline gives CDR1 SGHNT, CDR2 YENEEA. Looking up the rest from reference TRBV11-3 and TRBJ2-5 gives the full variable domain: EAGVVQSPRYKIIEKKQPVAFWCNPISGHNTLYWYLQNLGQGPELLIRYENEEAVDDSQLPKDRFSAERLKGVDSTLKIQPAELGDSAVYLCASSTVDRGLEETQYFGPGTRLLVL.

In DNA form, the CDR3 reads TGCAGCGTTGACCTTCCAGGGAGTGAGCAGTTCTTC. Protein sequence: CSVDLPGSEQFF. V and J are TRBV29-1 and TRBJ2-1; either TRBD1 or TRBD2 may supply D (5 bases each). CDR1 is SQVTM, CDR2 ANQGSEA, per germline. Trimming stripped 3 bases from V and 9 bases from J, with 12 bases between. The CDR3 spans 12 residues.

The rearrangement joins TRBV12-3 or TRBV12-4 to TRBJ1-5; TRBD1 matches 9 bases. This CDR3 is built from 14 residues. V lost 6 bases and J lost 6; bases outside the gene matches: 6. Here the CDR3 DNA reads TGTGCCAGCAGCCTGGGACAGGGTACTCAGCCCCAGCATTTT. Amino acid sequence: CASSLGQGTQPQHF.

This clonotype appeared a single time. The V and J genes are TRBV12-2 and TRBJ1-1; the table names TRBD1, a call not compared with the DNA. TRBV12-2 is a recognized pseudogene. CDR3 length: 14 amino acids. The CDR3 DNA sequence: TGTGCAAGTCGCTCCAGGGGGCGGGATACTGAAGCTTTCTTT. Encoded protein: CASRSRGRDTEAFF.

Only one count was recorded for this clonotype. The chain uses TRBV4-3 and TRBJ2-1, with TRBD1 identical over 8 bases. J was trimmed by 0 bases and V by 2 bases; bases with no gene match: 3. There are 16 residues in the CDR3. Germline V CDR1 and CDR2: LGHNA, YSLEER. CDR3 sequence (DNA): TGCGCCAGCAGCCAACAAACAGGGGGCTCCTACAATGAGCAGTTCTTC. Its translation is CASSQQTGGSYNEQFF.

The J gene is TRBJ2-3, the V gene TRBV9; possible D gene TRBD2, 5 bases. The CDR3 length is 15 residues. V lost 7 bases, J lost 5 bases, and 20 bases lay in between. Per the germline V gene, CDR1 is SGDLS and CDR2 is YYNGEE. CDR3 nucleotides: TGTGCCAGCTCAGGTGGCCGGACCGGACTAGATACGCAGTATTTT. It yields the protein CASSGGRTGLDTQYF.